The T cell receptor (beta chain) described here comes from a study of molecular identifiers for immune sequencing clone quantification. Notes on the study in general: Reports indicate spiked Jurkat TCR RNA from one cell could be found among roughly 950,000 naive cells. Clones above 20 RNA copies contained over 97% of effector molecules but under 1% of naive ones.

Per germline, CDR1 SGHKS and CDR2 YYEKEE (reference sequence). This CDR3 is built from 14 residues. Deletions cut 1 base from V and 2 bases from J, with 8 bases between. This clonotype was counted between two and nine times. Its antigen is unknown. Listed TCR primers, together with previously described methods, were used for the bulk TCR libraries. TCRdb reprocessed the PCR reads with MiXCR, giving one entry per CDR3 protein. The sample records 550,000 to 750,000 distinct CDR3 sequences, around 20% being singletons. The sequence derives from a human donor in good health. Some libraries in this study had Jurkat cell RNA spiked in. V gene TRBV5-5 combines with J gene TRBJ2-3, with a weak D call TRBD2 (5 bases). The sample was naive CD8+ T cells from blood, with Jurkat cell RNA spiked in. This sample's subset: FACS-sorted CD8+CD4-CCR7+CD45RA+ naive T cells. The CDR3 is CASSLWTPTDTQYF. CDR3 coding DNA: TGTGCCAGCAGCTTGTGGACTCCCACAGATACGCAGTATTTT.